Below are 31 T cell receptor beta chains sequenced from a single sample in a study of T cells in Graves' hyperthyroidism and ophthalmopathy. Amplification targeted TCR beta CDR3 regions from RNA transcripts. RT-PCR in the first round (using the HTBI primer set) targeted the TCR CDR3. TCRdb reprocessed the multiplex PCR reads with MiXCR, giving one entry per CDR3 protein. The table records some 500,000 distinct CDR3 sequences, roughly an eighth of them present only once. Specimen: blood. The receptors originated from a woman aged 18-29 years with Graves' hyperthyroidism.

This clonotype has ten or more counts. The V gene is TRBV29-1, the J gene TRBJ1-1; D ambiguous. The germline gives CDR1 SQVTM, CDR2 ANQGSEA. With 6 bases removed from V and 1 base from J, the gap between germline ends came to 12 bases. This CDR3 has 13 residues. The CDR3 coding sequence is TGCAGCGTGGACGACGGTAGGAACACTGAAGCTTTCTTT. Translating gives CSVDDGRNTEAFF.

This chain uses TRBV29-1 with TRBJ2-2; D unclear. Per germline, CDR1 SQVTM and CDR2 ANQGSEA. This CDR3 has 13 amino acids. V shed 7 bases and J shed 1 base, with 10 bases lying between them. CDR3 in amino acids: CSGSDGNTGELFF. The CDR3 DNA reads TGCAGCGGTTCGGACGGGAACACCGGGGAGCTGTTTTTT.

This clonotype was picked up many times. The rearrangement joins TRBV6-1 to TRBJ1-1; D may be TRBD1 (5 bases). CDR1 is MNHNS and CDR2 is SASEGT in the germline V gene. The CDR3 totals 13 residues. V dropped 5 bases and J dropped 11 bases, with 18 bases sitting between them. The CDR3 loop reads CASSHQGASGAFF. The CDR3 DNA reads TGTGCCAGCAGTCATCAGGGTGCTAGTGGGGCTTTCTTT.

As regards this clonotype: A much more abundant neighbour one base away suggests this may be a read error. The chain has TRBV2 and TRBJ2-2; 8 bases map to TRBD2. J lost 5 bases, V lost 11 bases, and 10 bases had no gene match. Looked up from germline, CDR1 is SNHLY and CDR2 is FYNNEI. The CDR3 sequence is 14 residues long. CDR3 residues: CAGKRESGTGELFF. The CDR3, as DNA: TGTGCCGGCAAGCGGGAGAGTGGTACCGGGGAGCTGTTTTTT.

This clonotype was observed many times. The rearrangement uses TRBV3-1 and TRBJ1-2; TRBD1 aligns across 10 bases. CDR1 LGHDT and CDR2 YNNKEL come from the germline V gene (reference sequence). The V segment lost 5 bases and the J segment 3 bases; nucleotides outside the gene matches: 6. The CDR3 is made up of 15 amino acids. CDR3 DNA: TGTGCCAGCAGCGTCCCCGGGACAGGGGACTATGGCTACACCTTC. It yields the protein CASSVPGTGDYGYTF.

Ten or more counts support this clonotype. The chain combines TRBV7-6 with TRBJ2-7; TRBD2 aligns across 9 bases. Germline trimming cut 1 base from V and 4 bases from J; bases unmatched to any gene: 2. This CDR3 is built from 14 residues. Germline CDR1 SGHVS, CDR2 FNYEAQ. The CDR3 DNA reads TGTGCCAGCAGCTTAGGCGGGGGGGAGTACGAGCAGTACGTC. Translation gives CASSLGGGEYEQYV.

The rearrangement uses TRBV20-1 and TRBJ2-5, with TRBD1 as a possible D gene (6 bases). The germline V and J ends were trimmed by 3 bases and 4 bases, with 12 bases remaining between them. CDR1 and CDR2 from the germline V gene are DFQATT and SNEGSKA (reference sequence). This CDR3 comprises 13 residues. For the CDR3, the DNA is TGCAGTGCTAGTTTGACAGGAGGAGAGACCCAGTACTTC. It translates to CSASLTGGETQYF.

This clonotype was seen at least ten times. The chain couples TRBV7-2 to TRBJ1-1; D is unclear. Trimming stripped 1 base from V and 4 bases from J, with 7 bases between. CDR1 is SGHTA and CDR2 is FQGNSA in the germline V gene. This CDR3 comprises 13 residues. The CDR3 loop reads CASSLDWSTEAFF. CDR3 bases: TGTGCCAGCAGCTTAGATTGGAGCACTGAAGCTTTCTTT.

Many counts were recorded for this clonotype. This sequence joins TRBV3-1 and TRBJ2-7; D tentatively reads TRBD1 or TRBD2 (5 bases each). The length of the CDR3 is 13 residues. Trimming left V 8 bases short and J 6 bases short, with 17 bases between. The V gene's germline CDR1 is LGHDT and CDR2 YNNKEL (reference sequence). The DNA of the CDR3 is TGTGCCAGCCGGGGCTGGGGGAATGGCGAGCAGTACTTC. This encodes CASRGWGNGEQYF.

The sample holds many counts of this clonotype. The V and J genes are TRBV20-1 and TRBJ1-1; 12 bases fit TRBD1. V was clipped by 7 bases and J by 3 bases; unmatched bases: 9. The CDR3 is 15 amino acids. Per germline, CDR1 DFQATT and CDR2 SNEGSKA (reference sequence). CDR3 protein: CSVGTGGYTDTEAFF. The CDR3 DNA reads as TGCAGTGTTGGGACAGGGGGCTATACGGACACTGAAGCTTTCTTT.

This clonotype was seen repeatedly, ten times or more. The chain uses TRBV12-3 or TRBV12-4 and TRBJ2-3, with TRBD2 as a possible D gene (6 bases). There are 16 residues in the CDR3. Trimming cost V 5 bases and J 3 bases, with 18 bases left between them. The CDR3 loop reads CASSTQTRQPTDTQYF. The CDR3, as DNA: TGTGCCAGCAGTACACAGACTAGACAGCCGACAGATACGCAGTATTTT.

In its sample, this clonotype was seen a few times. The chain has TRBV19 and TRBJ2-1; either TRBD1 or TRBD2 may supply D (5 bases each). Deletions cut 7 bases from V and 8 bases from J, with 18 bases between. CDR1 LNHDA and CDR2 SQIVND come from the germline V gene (reference sequence). The CDR3 is made up of 14 amino acids. This CDR3 reads CASNPGPAPHEQFF. In DNA, the CDR3 is TGTGCCAGTAATCCGGGACCGGCCCCCCATGAGCAGTTCTTC.

The sample holds a few counts of this clonotype. The chain carries TRBV20-1 and TRBJ2-1; the match to TRBD2 covers 7 bases. This CDR3 is 15 amino acids long. V dropped 4 bases and J dropped 9; count of bases not matched to a gene: 15. Germline CDR1 DFQATT, CDR2 SNEGSKA (reference sequence). CDR3 DNA sequence: TGCAGTGCTACTCGACTAGCAAAAAGTGACGGTGAGCAGTTCTTC. This translates into CSATRLAKSDGEQFF.

In its sample, this clonotype was seen many times. The chain uses TRBV5-1 and TRBJ2-3; 13 nucleotides match TRBD2. Trimming at V came to 4 bases and at J to 7 bases, leaving 6 bases not matched to a gene. The CDR3 has 15 amino acids. Germline CDR1 is SGHRS and CDR2 is YFSETQ. The CDR3 sequence is CASSPGTSGTNTQYF. CDR3 sequence (DNA): TGCGCCAGCAGCCCCGGGACTAGCGGGACGAATACGCAGTATTTT.

About this clonotype itself: This may come from a read error, since a much larger clone is one base off. The chain combines TRBV15 with TRBJ1-4; a possible D gene is TRBD1 (5 bases). The CDR3 has 16 amino acids. V was clipped by 0 bases and J by 10 bases, with 18 bases between them. CDR1 and CDR2 from the germline V gene are LNHNV and YYDKDF (reference sequence). CDR3 amino acids: CATSREYLGGEGKLFF. The CDR3, as DNA: TGTGCCACCAGCAGAGAATACCTAGGAGGGGAAGGAAAACTGTTTTTT. Full variable domain (remainder filled in from reference TRBV15 and TRBJ1-4): DAMVIQNPRYQVTQFGKPVTLSCSQTLNHNVMYWYQQKSSQAPKLLFHYYDKDFNNEADTPDNFQSRRPNTSFCFLDIRSPGLGDTAMYLCATSREYLGGEGKLFFGSGTQLSVL.

The genes are TRBV2 and TRBJ2-1; D unclear. V dropped 6 bases and J dropped 0 bases, with 12 bases sitting between them. CDR1 and CDR2 from the germline V gene are SNHLY and FYNNEI. The CDR3 contains 15 residues. CDR3 residues: CASRVGRSSYNEQFF. For the CDR3, the DNA is TGTGCCAGCAGGGTCGGCCGGAGCTCCTACAATGAGCAGTTCTTC.

V is TRBV5-8 and J is TRBJ2-1, with D uncertain. The CDR3 is 15 amino acids. V lost 2 bases and J 0 bases, leaving 9 bases between the germline ends. CDR1 is SGHTS and CDR2 is YDEGEE in the germline V gene. Here the CDR3 reads CASSFEWSSYNEQFF. DNA of the CDR3: TGTGCCAGCAGCTTTGAGTGGAGCTCCTACAATGAGCAGTTCTTC.

This clonotype was counted at least ten times. The chain carries TRBV29-1 and TRBJ2-3; 8 nucleotides agree with TRBD1. The CDR3 is 13 amino acids. V was pared by 8 bases and J by 6 bases, with 10 bases of the junction left unmatched. The germline V gene has CDR1 SQVTM and CDR2 ANQGSEA. CDR3 sequence reads: CSTSDRGGDTQYF. CDR3 sequence (DNA): TGCAGCACAAGCGACAGGGGTGGCGATACGCAGTATTTT.

This clonotype has ten or more counts. J is TRBJ2-1 and V is TRBV27; a possible D gene is TRBD2 (7 bases). The CDR3 totals 14 residues. The V and J ends lost 2 bases and 5 bases respectively, with 10 bases between them. The germline gives CDR1 MNHEY, CDR2 SMNVEV (reference sequence). CDR3 protein: CASSLGGAHNEQFF. The CDR3 DNA sequence: TGTGCCAGCAGTTTAGGGGGGGCTCACAATGAGCAGTTCTTC.

This clonotype was seen repeatedly, ten times or more. The chain uses TRBV30 and TRBJ1-5; the match to TRBD1 covers 7 bases. Looked up from germline, CDR1 is GTSNPN and CDR2 is SVGIG (reference sequence). There are 15 residues in the CDR3. J was trimmed by 0 bases and V by 5 bases; bases with no gene match: 7. For the CDR3, the DNA is TGTGCCTGGGCACAGGGGCCTTATAGCAATCAGCCCCAGCATTTT. It translates to CAWAQGPYSNQPQHF.

This clonotype occurred many times. At one boundary the junction diverges from the germline segment, which might be a read error. The gene calls are TRBV6-1 and TRBJ1-1, with 7 bases matching TRBD1. The germline CDR1 and CDR2 sequences are MNHNS and SASEGT. The CDR3 length is 14 residues. The CDR3 protein is CASSGQGVKTEAFF. In DNA, the CDR3 is TGTGCCAGCAGTGGACAGGGAGTGAAAACTGAAGCTTTCTTT.

This clonotype appeared many times. Here the CDR3 DNA reads TGTGCCAGCACCCCGACTAGCGGCTACGAGCAGTACGTC. The encoded protein is CASTPTSGYEQYV. The chain has TRBV11-2 and TRBJ2-7; 9 nucleotides line up with TRBD2. Germline trimming cut 7 bases from V and 3 bases from J; bases unmatched to any gene: 4. The CDR3 is 13 amino acids. Germline V gene sequence: CDR1 SGHAT, CDR2 FQNNGV.

This clonotype was counted at least ten times. The V call is TRBV9, the J call TRBJ2-2; D is perhaps TRBD1 or TRBD2 (5 bases each). This CDR3 has 15 amino acids. Trimming shortened V by 7 bases and J by 3 bases, and 16 bases separated the two germline ends. Per the germline V gene, CDR1 is SGDLS and CDR2 is YYNGEE. The CDR3 loop is CASDPGTFYTGELFF. The CDR3 DNA reads as TGTGCCAGCGATCCCGGGACGTTTTACACCGGGGAGCTGTTTTTT.

This clonotype was detected ten times or more. This chain uses TRBV12-3 or TRBV12-4 with TRBJ1-5; TRBD1 is a possible D gene (6 bases). This CDR3 comprises 16 residues. Trimming stripped 5 bases from V and 2 bases from J, with 16 bases between. The CDR3 here is CASSPLGDTRNQPQHF. CDR3 DNA sequence: TGTGCCAGCAGTCCCTTGGGGGACACCCGCAATCAGCCCCAGCATTTT.

The chain couples TRBV29-1 to TRBJ2-2; D is unclear. Per germline, CDR1 SQVTM and CDR2 ANQGSEA. This CDR3 comprises 14 residues. Trimming shortened V by 5 bases and J by 0 bases, and 10 bases separated the two germline ends. DNA for the CDR3: TGCAGCGTTTCCCACACCCCGAACACCGGGGAGCTGTTTTTT. It specifies CSVSHTPNTGELFF.

This clonotype has ten or more counts. The rearrangement uses TRBV12-3 or TRBV12-4 and TRBJ2-3; TRBD1 or TRBD2 may be the D gene (5 bases each). V lost 6 bases to trimming and J lost 2 bases, with 15 bases between them. This CDR3 is built from 15 residues. CDR3 amino acids: CASSPPGPDTDTQYF. CDR3 in DNA: TGTGCCAGCAGCCCCCCGGGACCCGACACAGATACGCAGTATTTT.

This clonotype was detected ten times or more. V gene TRBV6-1 combines with J gene TRBJ2-1; 8 bases are a match to TRBD2. Germline CDR1 and CDR2: MNHNS and SASEGT. Germline trimming cut 5 bases from V and 4 bases from J; bases unmatched to any gene: 7. The CDR3 contains 15 residues. DNA for the CDR3: TGTGCCAGCAGTAAAGATAGCGGGGCTTACAATGAGCAGTTCTTC. As protein: CASSKDSGAYNEQFF.

This clonotype came up many times. The V gene is TRBV19, the J gene TRBJ1-1, with 7 bases matching TRBD1. CDR3 length: 15 residues. Germline CDR1 reads LNHDA; CDR2 reads SQIVND (reference sequence). Trimming at V came to 11 bases and at J to 3 bases, leaving 15 bases not matched to a gene. CDR3 in DNA: TGTGCCCACGCACGGACGACAGGGCACCACACTGAAGCTTTCTTT. Amino acid sequence: CAHARTTGHHTEAFF.

This clonotype has only a few counts. The chain employs TRBV6-1 and TRBJ1-2, with D uncertain. CDR1 is MNHNS and CDR2 is SASEGT in the germline V gene. V was pared by 6 bases and J by 6 bases, with 14 bases between. CDR3 length: 13 residues. The CDR3 spells CASREGGVDGYTF. The CDR3 region has the DNA TGTGCCAGCAGGGAGGGTGGGGTCGATGGCTACACCTTC.

This clonotype was counted between two and nine times. The chain combines TRBV7-9 with TRBJ1-5; D unclear. Germline-derived CDR1 and CDR2 are SEHNR and FQNEAQ (reference sequence). The CDR3 is 14 amino acids. V was clipped by 3 bases and J by 4 bases, with 10 bases between them. The DNA of the CDR3 is TGTGCCAGCAGCTTTGATGGGAATAATCAGCCCCAGCATTTT. Protein product: CASSFDGNNQPQHF.

This clonotype showed up many times. This chain uses TRBV4-1 with TRBJ1-2, with TRBD1 identical over 8 bases. Germline V gene data show CDR1 as MGHRA and CDR2 as YSYEKL. The CDR3 totals 14 residues. With V trimmed by 4 bases and J by 3 bases, 4 bases remained unmatched. The CDR3 sequence: CASSLETGDYGYTF. In DNA form, the CDR3 reads TGCGCCAGCAGCCTGGAGACAGGGGACTATGGCTACACCTTC.